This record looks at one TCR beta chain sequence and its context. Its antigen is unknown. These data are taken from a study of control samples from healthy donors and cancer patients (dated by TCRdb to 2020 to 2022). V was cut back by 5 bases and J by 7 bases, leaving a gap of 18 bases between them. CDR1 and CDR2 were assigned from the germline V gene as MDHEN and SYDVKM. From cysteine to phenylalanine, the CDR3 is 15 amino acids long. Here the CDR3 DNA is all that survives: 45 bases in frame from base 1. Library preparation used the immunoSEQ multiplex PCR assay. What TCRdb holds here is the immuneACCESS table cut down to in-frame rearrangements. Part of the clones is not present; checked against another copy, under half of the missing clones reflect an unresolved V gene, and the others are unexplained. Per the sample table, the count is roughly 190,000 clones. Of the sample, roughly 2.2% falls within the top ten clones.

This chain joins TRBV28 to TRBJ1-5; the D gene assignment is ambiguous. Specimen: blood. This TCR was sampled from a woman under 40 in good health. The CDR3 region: CASSITVGERQPQHF. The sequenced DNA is TGTGCCAGCAGTATAACCGTCGGGGAGCGACAGCCCCAGCATTTT.